The 4 T cell receptor beta chains presented below share a single source sample, sequenced in a study of blood T cells in healthy people across ages. The second PCR ran roughly 6 to 12 cycles with a sample-barcoded 5' primer and J-beta primers. TCRdb redid the calling of the 5' RACE reads with MiXCR, one entry per CDR3 protein. The repertoire holds fewer than 750,000 distinct CDR3 sequences, about 50% seen once, with about 13% in the top ten. The specimen sequenced was blood. The source of these receptors is an elderly woman in good health.

This clonotype has more than one count but fewer than ten. J is TRBJ2-6 and V is TRBV6-1; D perhaps matches TRBD1 (6 bases). Germline V gene sequence: CDR1 MNHNS, CDR2 SASEGT. This CDR3 has 15 amino acids. The germline V and J ends were trimmed by 2 bases and 4 bases, with 9 bases remaining between them. In DNA, the CDR3 is TGTGCCAGCAGTGAAAGTCAGGGGGGGGCCAACGTCCTGACTTTC. Residues: CASSESQGGANVLTF.

This clonotype was counted ten times or more. This chain uses TRBV2 with TRBJ2-1; maybe TRBD1 (6 bases). V shed 3 bases and J shed 5 bases, with 8 bases lying between them. From germline, CDR1 is SNHLY and CDR2 FYNNEI. This CDR3 region has 13 residues. For the CDR3, the DNA is TGTGCCAGCAGTGACTGGACAGACAATGAGCAGTTCTTC. This sequence encodes CASSDWTDNEQFF.

Ten or more counts support this clonotype. V gene TRBV27 combines with J gene TRBJ2-1; D perhaps matches TRBD1 (5 bases). Germline V lookup: CDR1 MNHEY, CDR2 SMNVEV (reference sequence). The CDR3 runs to 11 residues. Trimming cost V 7 bases and J 7 bases, with 8 bases left between them. Written as DNA, the CDR3 is TGTGCCAGCAATAAGGGGAATGAGCAGTTCTTC. Its translation: CASNKGNEQFF.

This clonotype was observed many times. This chain links TRBV2 with TRBJ2-3; D is possibly TRBD1 (6 bases). Germline CDR1 reads SNHLY; CDR2 reads FYNNEI. The germline V and J ends were trimmed by 5 bases and 3 bases, with 18 bases remaining between them. This CDR3 region has 16 residues. The CDR3 bases are TGTGCCAGCAGTAAAGACAGGACCAGGGGAACAGATACGCAGTATTTT. As protein: CASSKDRTRGTDTQYF. The whole variable domain, remainder taken from reference TRBV2 and TRBJ2-3, is EPEVTQTPSHQVTQMGQEVILRCVPISNHLYFYWYRQILGQKVEFLVSFYNNEISEKSEIFDDQFSVERPDGSNFTLKIRSTKLEDSAMYFCASSKDRTRGTDTQYFGPGTRLTVL.